This TCR beta chain was sequenced during a study of CD4 and CD8 cells across lung adenocarcinoma regions. TCRdb reanalysed the PCR reads using MiXCR and keeps one entry per CDR3 protein. The sample shows tens of thousands of distinct CDR3 sequences, roughly 50% of them seen only once. This clonotype was seen repeatedly, ten times or more. Samples came from patients with localized non-small cell lung adenocarcinoma. Germline loops: CDR1 LGHNT, CDR2 FRNRAP. Trimming removed 5 bases from V and 2 bases from J, with 12 bases in between. This CDR3 region has 14 residues. The rearrangement joins TRBV12-5 to TRBJ2-5; TRBD2 might be the D (5 bases). The receptor's source is a male donor with lung adenocarcinoma. The CD4 and CD8 labels of this study may be unreliable. Sequences were obtained from CD8+ T cells from the center of a lung tumor. DNA of the CDR3: TGTGCTAGTGGTCCATTCACTAGACAAGAGACCCAGTACTTC. It codes for CASGPFTRQETQYF.